This paragraph reports one T cell receptor (beta chain). This sample was included in a study of T cell responses to AZD1222 COVID-19 vaccine. Sequencing used immunoSEQ multiplex PCR; TCRdb keeps in-frame clones, though not all of them. The sample lists approximately 120,000 clones, roughly 87% occurring once. CDR1 is LNHDA and CDR2 is SQIVND in the germline V gene (reference sequence). The CDR3 runs 12 residues. V was shortened by 6 bases and J by 6 bases, with 10 bases between the two germline ends. This chain uses TRBV19 with TRBJ2-3; D gene unclear. The TCR was taken from an adult in good health. This sample comprised peripheral blood, obtained on day 0 of MenACWY control vaccination. CDR3 sequence: CASSVAPDTQYF. In DNA, the CDR3 is TGTGCCAGTAGCGTAGCTCCGGATACGCAGTATTTT.